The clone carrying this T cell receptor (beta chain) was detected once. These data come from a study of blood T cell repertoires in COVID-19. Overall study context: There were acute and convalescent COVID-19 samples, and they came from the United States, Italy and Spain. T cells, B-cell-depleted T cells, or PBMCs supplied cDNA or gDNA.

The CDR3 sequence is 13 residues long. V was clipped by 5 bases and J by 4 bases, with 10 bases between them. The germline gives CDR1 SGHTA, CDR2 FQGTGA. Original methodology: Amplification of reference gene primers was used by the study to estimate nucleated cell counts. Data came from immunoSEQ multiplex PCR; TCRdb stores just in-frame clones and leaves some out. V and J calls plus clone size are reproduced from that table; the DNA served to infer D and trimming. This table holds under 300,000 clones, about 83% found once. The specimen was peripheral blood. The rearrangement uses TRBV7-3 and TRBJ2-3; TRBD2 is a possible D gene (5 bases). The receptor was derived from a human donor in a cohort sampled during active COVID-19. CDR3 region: CASSPSSADTQYF. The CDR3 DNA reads TGTGCCAGCAGCCCTAGTAGCGCAGATACGCAGTATTTT.